This TCR beta chain was retrieved from a study of early T cells in non-severe SARS-CoV-2 infection. This clonotype was recorded many times. Attachment of unique molecular identifiers was made to individual cDNA molecules. TCRdb reprocessed the 5' RACE reads with MiXCR, giving one entry per CDR3 protein. The sample holds approximately 81,000 distinct CDR3 sequences, approximately 6% seen once. The CDR3 has 16 amino acids. Germline lookup yields CDR1 MNHNS and CDR2 SASEGT. The germline V and J ends were trimmed by 7 bases and 4 bases, with 23 bases remaining between them. The receptor's source is an adult who was a healthcare worker with PCR-confirmed SARS-CoV-2 infection or an uninfected control (not recorded which). The V and J genes are TRBV6-1 and TRBJ2-7; a possible D gene is TRBD1 (6 bases). The source material was whole blood. CDR3 residues: CASKDPSAGDGYEQYF. The CDR3 region has the DNA TGTGCCAGCAAGGATCCCTCGGCAGGGGATGGGTACGAGCAGTACTTC.